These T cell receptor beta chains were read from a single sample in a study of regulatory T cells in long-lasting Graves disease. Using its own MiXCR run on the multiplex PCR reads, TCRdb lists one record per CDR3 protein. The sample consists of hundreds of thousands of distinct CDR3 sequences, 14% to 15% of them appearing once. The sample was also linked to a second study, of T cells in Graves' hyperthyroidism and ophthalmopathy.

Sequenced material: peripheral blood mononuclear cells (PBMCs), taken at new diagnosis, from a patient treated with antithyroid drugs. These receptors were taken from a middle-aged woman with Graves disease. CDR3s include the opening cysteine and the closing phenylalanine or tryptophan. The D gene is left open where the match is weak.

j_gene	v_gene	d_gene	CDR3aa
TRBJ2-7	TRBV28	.	CASSFQSGSYEQYF
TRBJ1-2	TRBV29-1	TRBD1	CSVGDRANYGYTF
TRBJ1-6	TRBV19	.	CASSEDSSYNSPLHF
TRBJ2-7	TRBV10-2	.	CASRGGGGDYEQYF
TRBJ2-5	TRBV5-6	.	CASNSGGRETQYF
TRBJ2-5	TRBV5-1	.	CASSPDLLIQETQYF
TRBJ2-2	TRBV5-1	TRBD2	CASSPQTSGINTGELFF
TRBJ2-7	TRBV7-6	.	CASSLDPQRAYEQYF
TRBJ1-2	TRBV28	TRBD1	CASSTTGGAHYGYTF
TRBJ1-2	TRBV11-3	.	CASSLGGGVEYGYTF
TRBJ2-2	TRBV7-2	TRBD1	CASSSSGTGWSRHTGELFF
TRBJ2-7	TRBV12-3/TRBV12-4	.	CASSPRAGADEQYF
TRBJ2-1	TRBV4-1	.	CASSQPLVRSYNEQFF
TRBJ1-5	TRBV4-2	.	CASSQNTGKGKPQHF
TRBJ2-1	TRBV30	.	CAWSRGNNEQFF
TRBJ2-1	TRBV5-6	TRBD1	CASSRMTGENEQFF
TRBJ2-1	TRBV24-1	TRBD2	CATSDPGLAGRSEQFF
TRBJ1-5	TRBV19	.	CASSIGAGPNSNQPQHF
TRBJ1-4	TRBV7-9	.	CASSFTGGLEKLFF
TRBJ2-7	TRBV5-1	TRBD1	CASSFSQGAAGEQYF
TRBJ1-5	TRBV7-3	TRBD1	CASSLTGGENQPQHF
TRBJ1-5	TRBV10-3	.	CAISEYRGSNQPQHF
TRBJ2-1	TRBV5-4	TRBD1	CASSEGQGARNEQFF
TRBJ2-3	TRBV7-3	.	CASSLISTDTQYF
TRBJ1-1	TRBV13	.	CASREGGVAEAFF
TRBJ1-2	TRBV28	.	CASSFPQGGYTF
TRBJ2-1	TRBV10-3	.	CAISEDSAKFRQFF
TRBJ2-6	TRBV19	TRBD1	CASSLRQGLGANVLTF
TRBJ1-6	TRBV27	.	CASSLARGGDSPLHF
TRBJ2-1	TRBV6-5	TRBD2	CASSYSTSGSNEQFF
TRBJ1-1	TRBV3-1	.	CASSVAPGGSSTEAFF
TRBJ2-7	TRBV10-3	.	CAISESGDSPYEQYF
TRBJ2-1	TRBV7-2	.	CASSSVVDSVGEQFF
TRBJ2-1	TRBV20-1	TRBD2	CSATNLAGSGNEQFF
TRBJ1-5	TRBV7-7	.	CASSPRGWGGQPQHF
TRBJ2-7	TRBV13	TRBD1	CASSLPDRGNEQYF
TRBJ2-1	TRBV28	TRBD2	CASSQAGTRVFNEQFF
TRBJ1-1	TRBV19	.	CASTLVTGTEAFF
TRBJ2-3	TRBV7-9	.	CASSSGTIGTDTQYF
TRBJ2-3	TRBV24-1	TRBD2	CATSDTSGSEDTQYF
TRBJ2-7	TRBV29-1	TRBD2	CSVTWPTSGYYEQYF
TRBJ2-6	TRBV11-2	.	CASSRRPDSGANVLTF
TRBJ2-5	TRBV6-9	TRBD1	CASSSPGTGSETQYF
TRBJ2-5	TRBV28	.	CASSFGREETQYF
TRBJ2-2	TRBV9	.	CASSVVSAPRWPGELFF
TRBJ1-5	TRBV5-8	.	CASTPRESYYSNQPQHF